This T cell receptor (beta chain) was observed in a study of cytomegalovirus exposure and HLA in healthy donors. PCR was performed using 60 Vbeta and 13 Jbeta primers. Profiled with immunoSEQ multiplex PCR; TCRdb holds only in-frame clones, not every one. The sample lists about 160,000 clones, 80% occurring once. The CDR3 has 16 amino acids. V lost 1 base and J lost 5, with 16 bases in between. Germline assignment: CDR1 SGHRS and CDR2 YFSETQ. This clonotype was obtained from a male donor in good health and CMV-seropositive. The sample comprised PBMCs. The chain uses TRBV5-1 and TRBJ2-1; D is undetermined. The CDR3 region has the DNA TGCGCCAGCAGCTTGTTGTGGGCGTCCCCCGACAATGAGCAGTTCTTC. This gives the protein CASSLLWASPDNEQFF. Combining the CDR3 with reference TRBV5-1 and TRBJ2-1 gives the whole variable domain KAGVTQTPRYLIKTRGQQVTLSCSPISGHRSVSWYQQTPGQGLQFLFEYFSETQRNKGNFPGRFSGRQFSNSRSEMNVSTLELGDSALYLCASSLLWASPDNEQFFGPGTRLTVL.